A single sample is the source of the 17 T cell receptor beta chains below, sequenced in a study of technical replicates of blood from a few donors. Using immunoSEQ multiplex PCR, the repertoire was profiled, and TCRdb retains in-frame clones only, with some absent. This sample has some 76,000 clones, with less than 99% found just once. The specimen was T cells isolated from PBMCs. Receptors were obtained from a human donor in good health.

The CDR3 DNA sequence: TGTGCCAGCACCAAAGACAAGTATTACGAGCAGTACTTC. Translation gives CASTKDKYYEQYF. The rearrangement links TRBV6-5 to TRBJ2-7, with D hard to call. CDR1 and CDR2 (germline): MNHEY, SVGAGI. This CDR3 spans 13 amino acids. The V and J ends lost 7 bases and 4 bases respectively, with 14 bases between them.

The chain carries TRBV10-3 and TRBJ1-1; maybe TRBD1 (6 bases). The ends were cut back, 3 bases at V and 11 bases at J, with 13 bases in the middle. The germline V gene encodes CDR1 ENHRY and CDR2 SYGVKD. The CDR3 length is 12 residues. CDR3 residues: CAISDGGLDAFF. The CDR3 DNA follows: TGTGCCATCAGTGACGGGGGGCTGGACGCTTTCTTT.

The CDR3 DNA reads TGTGCCAGCAGCCAAACTAGCGGGAGCTACGAGCAGTACTTC. Translating gives CASSQTSGSYEQYF. The chain has TRBV4-2 and TRBJ2-7; 11 nucleotides match TRBD2. V lost 2 bases, J lost 3 bases, and 0 bases stayed unmatched. The CDR3 has 14 residues. The germline V gene encodes CDR1 LGHNA and CDR2 YNFKEQ.

V usage is TRBV6-1 and J usage is TRBJ2-7, with 7 bases aligning to TRBD1. Trimming took 1 base from V and 0 from J; bases not matched to a gene: 3. In germline, CDR1 is MNHNS, CDR2 SASEGT. The CDR3 runs 15 residues. CDR3 DNA sequence: TGTGCCAGCAGTGAAGGGGCAGGGGGCTCCTACGAGCAGTACTTC. This sequence encodes CASSEGAGGSYEQYF.

The chain links TRBV29-1 to TRBJ1-2; D gene unclear. This CDR3 is built from 11 residues. Germline CDR1 and CDR2: SQVTM and ANQGSEA. Trimming stripped 0 bases from V and 8 bases from J, with 7 bases between. CDR3 protein: CSVEDALGYTF. Here the CDR3 DNA reads TGCAGCGTTGAAGATGCGCTCGGCTACACCTTC.

The sample holds one count of this clone. The chain has TRBV10-3 and TRBJ2-1; 12 bases align to TRBD2. CDR1 ENHRY and CDR2 SYGVKD come from the germline V gene. CDR3 length: 16 residues. V lost 2 bases, J lost 7 bases, and 6 bases stayed unmatched. Here the CDR3 DNA reads TGTGCCATCAGTGAGGACCTAGCGGGAGGGGATAATGAGCAGTTCTTC. It specifies CAISEDLAGGDNEQFF.

The chain recombines TRBV5-6 with TRBJ1-2; D gene uncertain. V lost 0 bases to trimming and J lost 4 bases, with 7 bases between them. This CDR3 comprises 13 residues. Germline assignment: CDR1 SGHDT and CDR2 YYEEEE. The CDR3 loop is CASSLVGGYGYTF. CDR3 nucleotides: TGTGCCAGCAGCTTGGTGGGAGGCTATGGCTACACCTTC.

The genes are TRBV2 and TRBJ2-7, with 7 bases aligning to TRBD2. Germline CDR1 is SNHLY and CDR2 is FYNNEI. The CDR3 runs 14 residues. V was pared by 8 bases and J by 2 bases, with 9 bases of the junction left unmatched. CDR3: CASLIAGPTYEQYF. The CDR3 DNA is TGTGCCAGCCTAATAGCGGGTCCTACCTACGAGCAGTACTTC.

The sample holds one count of this clone. This chain connects TRBV4-1 to TRBJ2-3, with 8 bases that match TRBD1. This CDR3 is 15 amino acids long. The germline gives CDR1 MGHRA, CDR2 YSYEKL. V was clipped by 0 bases and J by 6 bases; unmatched bases: 5. The DNA of the CDR3 is TGCGCCAGCAGCCAAGATGACAGGGGTCGCGATACGCAGTATTTT. It codes for CASSQDDRGRDTQYF.

The count of this clone is one. V is TRBV5-1 and J is TRBJ2-7; 7 nucleotides match TRBD1. The trim removed 2 bases at V and 0 bases at J, leaving 8 bases unmatched. The germline V gene has CDR1 SGHRS and CDR2 YFSETQ. The CDR3 spans 16 residues. The DNA for the CDR3 is TGCGCCAGCAGCTTAAGCAGGGACAGTAGCTCCTACGAGCAGTACTTC. It is translated as CASSLSRDSSSYEQYF.

This chain connects TRBV5-4 to TRBJ2-5; TRBD2 agrees at 11 bases. The V gene's germline CDR1 is SGHNT and CDR2 YYREEE (reference sequence). CDR3 length equals 15 residues. The trim removed 1 base at V and 4 bases at J, leaving 3 bases unmatched. The CDR3 loop reads CASSLNLAGGETQYF. The CDR3 region has the DNA TGTGCCAGCAGCTTGAATCTAGCGGGAGGAGAGACCCAGTACTTC.

The rearrangement links TRBV9 to TRBJ2-7; D gene uncertain. Trimming took 0 bases from V and 1 from J, leaving 5 bases between them. Germline CDR1 SGDLS, CDR2 YYNGEE. This CDR3 has 13 residues. The CDR3 region is CASSVGLSYEQYF. CDR3 sequence (DNA): TGTGCCAGCAGCGTAGGACTTTCCTACGAGCAGTACTTC.

This sequence joins TRBV29-1 and TRBJ1-2; 7 nucleotides match TRBD1. CDR1 and CDR2 from the germline V gene are SQVTM and ANQGSEA. V lost 3 bases and J lost 4; bases outside the gene matches: 5. The CDR3 runs to 13 residues. In nucleotides, the CDR3 is TGCAGCGTTGAGGGGGGACAGAGCTATGGCTACACCTTC. Its protein product is CSVEGGQSYGYTF.

The V and J genes are TRBV4-1 and TRBJ1-3; D is ambiguous. CDR1 and CDR2 (germline): MGHRA, YSYEKL. This CDR3 has 15 amino acids. Trimming left V 0 bases short and J 0 bases short, with 6 bases between. CDR3 amino acids: CASSQDDTSGNTIYF. CDR3 DNA: TGCGCCAGCAGCCAAGACGACACCTCTGGAAACACCATATATTTT.

V is TRBV7-2 and J is TRBJ1-2, with TRBD1 matching over 7 bases. This CDR3 is 17 amino acids long. The V and J ends lost 1 base and 0 bases, in that order; junction bases with no gene match: 8. The germline CDR1 and CDR2 sequences are SGHTA and FQGNSA. In DNA form, the CDR3 reads TGTGCCAGCAGCTTAGAGGCTAGGACAGGTCCTAACTATGGCTACACCTTC. Translation: CASSLEARTGPNYGYTF.

The rearrangement links TRBV2 to TRBJ1-5; D gene ambiguous. Deletions cut 8 bases from V and 1 base from J, with 9 bases between. CDR3 length equals 13 residues. Per germline, CDR1 SNHLY and CDR2 FYNNEI. In nucleotides, the CDR3 is TGTGCCAGCGGCTCACAGAGCAATCAGCCCCAGCATTTT. Its translation: CASGSQSNQPQHF.

V gene TRBV28 combines with J gene TRBJ1-5; TRBD1 is a possible D gene (5 bases). The CDR3 totals 15 residues. Germline-derived CDR1 and CDR2 are MDHEN and SYDVKM. Trimming removed 8 bases at V and 6 bases at J, with 20 bases between. The DNA of the CDR3 is TGTGCCAGCCTCGGCTATGACAGAGCGGGTCAGCCCCAGCATTTT. Translating it yields CASLGYDRAGQPQHF. Variable domain in full (rest from reference TRBV28 and TRBJ1-5): DVKVTQSSRYLVKRTGEKVFLECVQDMDHENMFWYRQDPGLGLRLIYFSYDVKMKEKGDIPEGYSVSREKKERFSLILESASTNQTSMYLCASLGYDRAGQPQHFGDGTRLSIL.